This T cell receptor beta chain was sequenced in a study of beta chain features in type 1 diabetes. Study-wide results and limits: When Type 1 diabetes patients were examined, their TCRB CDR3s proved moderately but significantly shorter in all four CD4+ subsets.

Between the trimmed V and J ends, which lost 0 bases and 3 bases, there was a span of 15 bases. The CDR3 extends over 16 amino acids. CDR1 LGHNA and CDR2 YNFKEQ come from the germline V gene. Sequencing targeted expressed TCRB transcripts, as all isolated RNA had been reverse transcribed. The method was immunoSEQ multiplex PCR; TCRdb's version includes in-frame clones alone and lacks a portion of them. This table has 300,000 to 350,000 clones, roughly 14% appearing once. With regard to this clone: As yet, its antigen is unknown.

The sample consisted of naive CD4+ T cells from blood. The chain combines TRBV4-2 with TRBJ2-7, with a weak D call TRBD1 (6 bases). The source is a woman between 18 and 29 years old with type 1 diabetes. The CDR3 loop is CASSQDSSTGFYEQYF. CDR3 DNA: TGTGCCAGCAGCCAAGATTCGTCGACAGGCTTCTACGAGCAGTACTTC.